This entry lists 30 T cell receptor beta chains sequenced from one sample in a study of early T cells in non-severe SARS-CoV-2 infection. Each CDR3 protein gets one entry after TCRdb re-called the 5' RACE reads with MiXCR. The sample contains 30,000 to 40,000 distinct CDR3 sequences, about 5.7% of which appear only once. The sequencing input was whole blood. The receptors were sampled from an adult who was a healthcare worker with PCR-confirmed SARS-CoV-2 infection or an uninfected control (not recorded which).

This clonotype appeared a few times. J is TRBJ1-6 and V is TRBV20-1; D gene ambiguous. The CDR3 contains 14 residues. The germline V and J ends were trimmed by 4 bases and 2 bases, with 9 bases remaining between them. From germline, CDR1 is DFQATT and CDR2 SNEGSKA (reference sequence). CDR3 sequence reads: CSANGRAYNSPLHF. CDR3 coding DNA: TGCAGTGCTAACGGCCGAGCCTATAATTCACCCCTCCACTTT.

This clonotype was observed at least ten times. The CDR3 loop reads CAWNRGIGETQYF. Here the CDR3 DNA reads TGTGCCTGGAACAGGGGAATCGGGGAGACCCAGTACTTC. The rearrangement links TRBV30 to TRBJ2-5; 7 nucleotides align to TRBD1. V shed 4 bases and J 5 bases; nucleotides not matched to a gene: 7. This CDR3 region has 13 residues. Germline CDR1 reads GTSNPN; CDR2 reads SVGIG (reference sequence).

This clonotype was observed a few times. This CDR3 reads CASSAGPLNEKLFF. The CDR3 nucleotides are TGTGCCAGCAGCGCGGGACCGCTTAATGAAAAACTGTTTTTT. This chain joins TRBV9 and TRBJ1-4; maybe TRBD1 (5 bases). CDR1 SGDLS and CDR2 YYNGEE come from the germline V gene. Between the trimmed V and J ends, which lost 3 bases and 4 bases, there was a span of 10 bases. CDR3 length: 14 amino acids.

The table lists this clonotype with many counts. The chain combines TRBV30 with TRBJ2-7; D not certain. Germline values: CDR1 GTSNPN, CDR2 SVGIG (reference sequence). Trimming removed 0 bases at V and 3 bases at J, with 9 bases between. The CDR3 spans 13 residues. The CDR3 nucleotides are TGTGCCTGGAGTGTGTCTTCCAACTACGAGCAGTACTTC. Residues: CAWSVSSNYEQYF.

At least ten counts were recorded for this clonotype. The chain joins TRBV10-1 to TRBJ1-6; no clear D gene. Germline-derived CDR1 and CDR2 are WNHNN and SYGVQD (reference sequence). CDR3 length: 13 residues. With 6 bases removed from V and 5 bases from J, the gap between germline ends came to 8 bases. The CDR3 sequence is CASRDGNNSPLHF. The CDR3 DNA sequence: TGCGCCAGCAGGGACGGAAATAATTCACCCCTCCACTTT.

This clonotype was detected many times. This chain connects TRBV11-3 to TRBJ2-1; D is unresolved. The germline CDR1 and CDR2 sequences are SGHNT and YENEEA. V dropped 3 bases and J dropped 4 bases, with 19 bases sitting between them. This CDR3 has 17 amino acids. CDR3 sequence: CASSFAPARARYNEQFF. CDR3 in DNA: TGTGCCAGCAGCTTCGCCCCGGCTAGGGCTAGGTACAATGAGCAGTTCTTC.

The chain recombines TRBV7-9 with TRBJ1-4; D might be TRBD1 (5 bases). The germline V gene encodes CDR1 SEHNR and CDR2 FQNEAQ (reference sequence). CDR3 length equals 15 residues. Trimming cost V 4 bases and J 7 bases, with 16 bases left between them. CDR3 bases: TGTGCCAGCAGCTCCCCGTGGGGGGGAAGTGAAAAACTGTTTTTT. This gives the protein CASSSPWGGSEKLFF. Supplemented by reference TRBV7-9 and TRBJ1-4, the full variable domain reads DTGVSQNPRHKITKRGQNVTFRCDPISEHNRLYWYRQTLGQGPEFLTYFQNEAQLEKSRLLSDRFSAERPKGSFSTLEIQRTEQGDSAMYLCASSSPWGGSEKLFFGSGTQLSVL.

CDR3 protein: CASSLYPPGLAYTGELFF. The CDR3 DNA sequence: TGTGCCAGCAGCTTATATCCCCCGGGACTAGCGTACACCGGGGAGCTGTTTTTT. The chain combines TRBV13 with TRBJ2-2; 10 nucleotides match TRBD2. Germline-derived CDR1 and CDR2 are PRHDT and FYEKMQ (reference sequence). This CDR3 region has 18 residues. V shed 2 bases and J 3 bases; nucleotides not matched to a gene: 9.

This clonotype was picked up many times. The chain has TRBV6-1 and TRBJ2-7; D uncertain. V was pared by 6 bases and J by 1 base, with 13 bases between. Germline lookup yields CDR1 MNHNS and CDR2 SASEGT. This CDR3 comprises 14 residues. In nucleotides, the CDR3 is TGTGCCAGCAGCCGTTCAGATGGGTCCTACGAGCAGTACTTC. Translating it yields CASSRSDGSYEQYF.

This clonotype was seen at least ten times. This chain links TRBV7-2 with TRBJ1-4; D ambiguous. The V and J ends lost 5 bases and 8 bases respectively, with 15 bases between them. The CDR3 extends over 14 amino acids. In germline, CDR1 is SGHTA, CDR2 FQGNSA. The CDR3 spells CASSHREGWEKLFF. CDR3 nucleotides: TGTGCCAGCAGCCACCGGGAGGGTTGGGAAAAACTGTTTTTT.

This clonotype was counted only a few times. The chain couples TRBV12-3 or TRBV12-4 to TRBJ2-2, with TRBD1 identical over 9 bases. V trimming: 4 bases; J trimming: 5 bases; junction bases outside the gene matches: 5. The CDR3 loop spans 15 amino acids. DNA for the CDR3: TGTGCCAGCAGTTGGGACAGGGTGGTTACCGGGGAGCTGTTTTTT. Translated: CASSWDRVVTGELFF.

Ten or more counts support this clonotype. The chain links TRBV7-4 to TRBJ2-7, with D maybe TRBD1 (5 bases). The V and J ends lost 6 bases and 2 bases respectively, with 8 bases between them. Germline V lookup: CDR1 SGHVT, CDR2 SQSDAQ. This CDR3 is built from 12 residues. The CDR3 DNA reads TGTGCCAGCAGGAGCAGGGCCTACGAGCAGTACGTC. Its protein is CASRSRAYEQYV.

This clonotype was recorded many times. J is TRBJ2-5 and V is TRBV6-1; no reliable D call. The CDR3 is 12 residues long. V was pared by 2 bases and J by 11 bases, with 12 bases between. Per germline, CDR1 MNHNS and CDR2 SASEGT. Here the CDR3 reads CASSETGSRQYF. The DNA of the CDR3 is TGTGCCAGCAGTGAAACGGGTTCCCGGCAGTACTTC.

The count of this clonotype is one. A much larger clone sits a single nucleotide away, making a read error possible. This rearrangement joins TRBV25-1 to TRBJ1-2; D is unresolved. Germline lookup yields CDR1 MGHDK and CDR2 SYGVNS. This CDR3 spans 10 amino acids. The CDR3 DNA follows: TGTGCCAGCAGTGAAGTTGGCTACATCTTC. This sequence encodes CASSEVGYIF.

This clonotype was seen repeatedly, ten times or more. V gene TRBV9 combines with J gene TRBJ1-2; maybe TRBD1 (6 bases). This CDR3 has 17 amino acids. The germline V gene has CDR1 SGDLS and CDR2 YYNGEE. V lost 0 bases and J lost 4, with 19 bases in between. The CDR3 protein is CASSVAEGSLGAYGYTF. DNA for the CDR3: TGTGCCAGCAGCGTAGCGGAGGGGTCACTGGGGGCCTATGGCTACACCTTC.

This clonotype was counted at least ten times. This chain links TRBV29-1 with TRBJ1-1; 10 bases are a match to TRBD1. This CDR3 is built from 14 residues. Germline CDR1 and CDR2: SQVTM and ANQGSEA. V dropped 5 bases and J dropped 1; count of bases not matched to a gene: 4. The CDR3 reads CSVHRDRGNTEAFF. CDR3 in DNA: TGCAGCGTTCACCGGGACAGGGGGAACACTGAAGCTTTCTTT.

This clonotype has a count of ten or more. The gene calls are TRBV30 and TRBJ1-6; D is undetermined. This CDR3 has 13 residues. V was clipped by 4 bases and J by 6 bases, with 10 bases between them. Germline assignment: CDR1 GTSNPN and CDR2 SVGIG (reference sequence). The DNA of the CDR3 is TGTGCCTGGACTCCATTGCCTAATTCACCCCTCCACTTT. This translates into CAWTPLPNSPLHF.

This clonotype has a count of ten or more. J is TRBJ1-1 and V is TRBV5-5; weak D call: TRBD1 (5 bases). This CDR3 is 15 amino acids long. The V end was cut by 0 bases, the J end by 1 base, with 10 bases between. Germline V gives CDR1 SGHKS, CDR2 YYEKEE (reference sequence). The CDR3 DNA reads as TGTGCCAGCAGCTTGGGAGGGGCACAGAACACTGAAGCTTTCTTT. Protein: CASSLGGAQNTEAFF. The variable domain in full, completed from reference TRBV5-5 and TRBJ1-1, reads DAGVTQSPTHLIKTRGQQVTLRCSPISGHKSVSWYQQVLGQGPQFIFQYYEKEERGRGNFPDRFSARQFPNYSSELNVNALLLGDSALYLCASSLGGAQNTEAFFGQGTRLTVV.

Many counts were recorded for this clonotype. This sequence joins TRBV6-2 or TRBV6-3 and TRBJ2-7; a possible D gene is TRBD2 (7 bases). The V end lost 8 bases, the J end lost 0 bases, and 17 bases lay between the germline ends. This CDR3 spans 15 amino acids. Germline loops: CDR1 MNHEY, CDR2 SVGEGT. In DNA form, the CDR3 reads TGTGCCAGCGGCTCCGGGGGCGGGGGCTCCTACGAGCAGTACGTC. Translation: CASGSGGGGSYEQYV.

Many counts were recorded for this clonotype. The V gene is TRBV24-1, the J gene TRBJ1-1; D is undetermined. The CDR3 consists of 13 residues. V lost 1 base and J lost 7, with 9 bases in between. Germline CDR1 KGHDR, CDR2 SFDVKD. The CDR3 DNA reads TGTGCCACCAGTGATTTTGAGGGAGGTGAAGCTTTCTTT. It codes for CATSDFEGGEAFF.

The chain combines TRBV28 with TRBJ2-5, with 13 bases matching TRBD2. Germline CDR1 and CDR2: MDHEN and SYDVKM. V lost 5 bases and J lost 1; bases outside the gene matches: 19. The CDR3 covers 21 residues. The CDR3 here is CASSPYPGLAGVEVPQETQYF. The CDR3 nucleotides read TGTGCCAGCAGTCCCTACCCCGGACTAGCGGGAGTGGAGGTACCCCAAGAGACCCAGTACTTC.

This clonotype showed up many times. The chain employs TRBV5-3 and TRBJ2-7; 8 bases are a match to TRBD1. TRBV5-3 is treated as an ORF (open reading frame) with a function not yet certain. The CDR3 loop spans 15 amino acids. Trimming took 0 bases from V and 4 from J; bases not matched to a gene: 6. As DNA, the CDR3 is TGTGCCAGAAGCTTGGTCAGACAGGGGCCTTACGAGCAGTACGTC. It specifies CARSLVRQGPYEQYV.

This clonotype showed up just a few times. CDR3 sequence reads: CASSYLAGAYEQYF. The CDR3, as DNA: TGTGCCAGCAGTTACCTAGCGGGAGCCTACGAGCAGTACTTC. The chain recombines TRBV28 with TRBJ2-7; 10 bases match TRBD2. The ends lost 4 bases at V and 2 bases at J; junction bases unmatched: 2. The germline V gene has CDR1 MDHEN and CDR2 SYDVKM. CDR3 length equals 14 residues.

This clonotype was recorded many times. V usage is TRBV4-3 and J usage is TRBJ2-2; D gene uncertain. Germline-derived CDR1 and CDR2 are LGHNA and YSLEER. Trimming pared 0 bases from V and 6 bases from J, leaving 11 bases between. The CDR3 sequence is 15 residues long. CDR3: CASSQDRPTPGELFF. In DNA form, the CDR3 reads TGCGCCAGCAGCCAAGATAGGCCCACACCCGGGGAGCTGTTTTTT.

This clonotype was detected ten times or more. The chain uses TRBV30 and TRBJ1-5, with TRBD1 matching over 7 bases. Per the germline V gene, CDR1 is GTSNPN and CDR2 is SVGIG (reference sequence). The CDR3 runs to 14 residues. Unmatched junction bases numbered 6, after V lost 0 bases and J lost 7 bases. The CDR3 bases are TGTGCCTGGAGTGTACAGACAGGGAACCAGCCCCAGCATTTT. Protein: CAWSVQTGNQPQHF.

This clonotype was found many times. This chain uses TRBV4-3 with TRBJ2-5; D uncertain. The CDR3 is 13 amino acids. Per the germline V gene, CDR1 is LGHNA and CDR2 is YSLEER. V was shortened by 6 bases and J by 5 bases, with 13 bases between the two germline ends. The CDR3 nucleotides read TGCGCCAGCAGTTTTACGGAGACGGAGACCCAGTACTTC. Amino acids: CASSFTETETQYF.

J is TRBJ2-3 and V is TRBV10-1; D remains unclear. The CDR3 covers 12 residues. CDR1 is WNHNN, CDR2 SYGVQD, per germline (reference sequence). Trimming stripped 5 bases from V and 5 bases from J, with 8 bases between. The CDR3 DNA reads TGCGCCAGCAGTCTGGATGGAGATACGCAGTATTTT. The encoded protein is CASSLDGDTQYF.

This clonotype was picked up many times. The chain carries TRBV30 and TRBJ1-5, with unresolved D. Per the germline V gene, CDR1 is GTSNPN and CDR2 is SVGIG (reference sequence). The V and J ends lost 1 base and 2 bases respectively, with 6 bases between them. The CDR3 extends over 13 amino acids. This CDR3 reads CAWSARGNQPQHF. DNA of the CDR3: TGTGCCTGGAGTGCAAGGGGCAATCAGCCCCAGCATTTT.

This clonotype was counted many times. The V call is TRBV20-1, the J call TRBJ1-1; D call uncertain. The V end was cut by 0 bases, the J end by 4 bases, with 3 bases between. Germline CDR1 and CDR2: DFQATT and SNEGSKA (reference sequence). CDR3 length: 11 amino acids. CDR3 DNA: TGCAGTGCTAGAGATATCACTGAAGCTTTCTTT. It encodes CSARDITEAFF.

The chain has TRBV6-1 and TRBJ1-3; 7 bases match TRBD1. The CDR3 contains 14 residues. Germline CDR1 is MNHNS and CDR2 is SASEGT. V shed 5 bases, J shed 4 bases, and the junction held 5 bases outside the gene matches. The CDR3 nucleotides read TGTGCCAGCAGTTACAGGGGTCCGGGAAACACCATATATTTT. Its protein is CASSYRGPGNTIYF.